The clone carrying this TCR beta chain appeared a few times. Its antigen is currently unknown. Sorted CD4+ subsets: naive, central memory, regulatory, stem cell-like memory (CD45RO/CCR7/CD25/CD127/CD95/CD27 panel). Each sorted fraction was over 98% pure. As every portion of the isolated RNA was reverse transcribed, the sequencing read expressed TCRB transcripts. TCRdb keeps only in-frame clones here, not all; method: immunoSEQ multiplex PCR. The sample yields approximately 160,000 clones, 50% to 70% seen once. These data are taken from a study of beta chain features in type 1 diabetes. Whole-study context: Patient and healthy donor groups were alike in age, gender and cell yields.

Trimming pared 8 bases from V and 0 bases from J, leaving 13 bases between. CDR1 and CDR2 (germline): SQVTM, ANQGSEA. The CDR3 sequence is 13 residues long. Study-level results: Over-representation of high TCR-expressing cells was a possible consequence of cDNA sequencing. All four CD4+ subsets of Type 1 diabetes patients contained TCRB CDR3s that were moderately but significantly shorter.

This TCR came from a man aged 30-40 years with type 1 diabetes. The genes are TRBV29-1 and TRBJ1-1; the D is unclear. Sequenced: naive CD4+ T cells from blood. CDR3 loop: CSSQRNLNTEAFF. CDR3 DNA: TGCAGCTCCCAGAGGAATTTGAACACTGAAGCTTTCTTT. Full variable domain (rest looked up from reference TRBV29-1 and TRBJ1-1): SAVISQKPSRDICQRGTSLTIQCQVDSQVTMMFWYRQQPGQSLTLIATANQGSEATYESGFVIDKFPISRPNLTFSTLTVSNMSPEDSSIYLCSSQRNLNTEAFFGQGTRLTVV.